Below are 7 T cell receptor beta chains sequenced from a single sample in a study of identical twins. TCRdb passed the 5' RACE reads through MiXCR, listing each CDR3 protein once. The table shows fewer than 550,000 distinct CDR3 sequences, with approximately 14% occurring only once. These data were also filed under a second study, of yellow fever vaccine responses in identical twins.

Sequences were obtained from CD4+ T cells sorted from blood. The receptors were sampled from a woman younger than 30 in good health.

This chain connects TRBV12-3 or TRBV12-4 to TRBJ2-2; TRBD1 matches at 8 bases. The ends lost 6 bases at V and 4 bases at J; junction bases unmatched: 7. The CDR3 spans 15 residues. As DNA, the CDR3 is TGTGCCAGCAGATCGACAGGGGCGACCACCGGGGAGCTGTTTTTT. It is translated as CASRSTGATTGELFF.

The CDR3 coding sequence is TGTGACACCAGTGAGCAGGGCACCCAGTCCGATACGCAGTATTTT. Residues: CDTSEQGTQSDTQYF. The chain is built from TRBV10-3 and TRBJ2-3, with D possibly being TRBD1 (5 bases). CDR3 length: 15 residues. CDR1 is ENHRY, CDR2 SYGVKD, per germline.

This rearrangement joins TRBV18 to TRBJ2-5; 7 positions match TRBD1. This CDR3 region has 14 residues. Germline V gene sequence: CDR1 KGHSH, CDR2 LQKENI. J gave up 4 bases and V 1 base, and 3 bases lay outside the gene matches. The chain's CDR3 is CASSPQGAGETQYF. The CDR3 nucleotides read TGTGCCAGCTCACCACAGGGGGCAGGAGAGACCCAGTACTTC.

V gene TRBV5-1 combines with J gene TRBJ2-2, with unresolved D. V was shortened by 4 bases and J by 4 bases, with 8 bases between the two germline ends. Germline loops: CDR1 SGHRS, CDR2 YFSETQ. The CDR3 sequence is 13 residues long. CDR3 sequence (DNA): TGCGCCAGCAGCACGGCCTCCACCGGGGAGCTGTTTTTT. Residues: CASSTASTGELFF.

This chain links TRBV20-1 with TRBJ2-1, with 7 bases identical to TRBD2. With 6 bases clipped from V and 8 bases from J, the junction kept 10 bases outside the gene matches. Per the germline V gene, CDR1 is DFQATT and CDR2 is SNEGSKA (reference sequence). There are 13 residues in the CDR3. CDR3 sequence reads: CSAPLGGDYEQFF. The CDR3 DNA is TGCAGTGCCCCCCTGGGAGGGGACTATGAGCAGTTCTTC.

This clonotype was seen only a few times. The rearrangement links TRBV15 to TRBJ2-1; 11 nucleotides align to TRBD2. V trimming: 0 bases; J trimming: 6 bases; junction bases outside the gene matches: 10. CDR3 size: 18 residues. Germline CDR1 is LNHNV and CDR2 is YYDKDF (reference sequence). For the CDR3, the DNA is TGTGCCACCAGCAGAGATACCCTCGTAGCGGGGGGGATCAATGAGCAGTTCTTC. Its translation is CATSRDTLVAGGINEQFF.

This clonotype was counted only a few times. The chain combines TRBV5-1 with TRBJ2-1; 15 positions agree with TRBD2. CDR1 is SGHRS, CDR2 YFSETQ, per germline. J lost 9 bases, V lost 6 bases, and 4 bases had no gene match. The length of the CDR3 is 14 residues. The CDR3 bases are TGCGCCAGCACCGGGACTAGCGGGGGGAGTGAGCAGTTCTTC. Its translation: CASTGTSGGSEQFF.